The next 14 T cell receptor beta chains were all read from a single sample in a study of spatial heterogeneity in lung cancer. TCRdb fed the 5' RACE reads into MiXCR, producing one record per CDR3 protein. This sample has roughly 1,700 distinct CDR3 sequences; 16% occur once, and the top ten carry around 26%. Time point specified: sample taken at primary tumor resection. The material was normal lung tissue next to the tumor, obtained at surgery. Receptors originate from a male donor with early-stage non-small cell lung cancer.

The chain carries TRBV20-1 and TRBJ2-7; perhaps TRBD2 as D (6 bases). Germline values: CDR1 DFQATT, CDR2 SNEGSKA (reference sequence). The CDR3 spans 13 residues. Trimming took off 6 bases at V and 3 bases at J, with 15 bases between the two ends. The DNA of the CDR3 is TGCAGTGCCTACTCGGGACTTATCTACGAGCAGTACTTC. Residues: CSAYSGLIYEQYF.

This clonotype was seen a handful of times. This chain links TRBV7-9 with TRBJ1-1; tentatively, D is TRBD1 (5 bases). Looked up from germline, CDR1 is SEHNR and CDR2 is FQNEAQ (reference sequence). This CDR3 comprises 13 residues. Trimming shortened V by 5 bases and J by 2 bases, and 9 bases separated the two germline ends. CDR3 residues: CASSIRDNTEAFF. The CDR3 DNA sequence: TGTGCCAGCAGCATCCGGGACAACACTGAAGCTTTCTTT.

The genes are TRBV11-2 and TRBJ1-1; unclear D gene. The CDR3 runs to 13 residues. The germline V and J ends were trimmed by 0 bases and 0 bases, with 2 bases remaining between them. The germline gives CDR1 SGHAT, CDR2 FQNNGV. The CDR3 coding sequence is TGTGCCAGCAGCTTAGAATTGAACACTGAAGCTTTCTTT. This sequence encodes CASSLELNTEAFF.

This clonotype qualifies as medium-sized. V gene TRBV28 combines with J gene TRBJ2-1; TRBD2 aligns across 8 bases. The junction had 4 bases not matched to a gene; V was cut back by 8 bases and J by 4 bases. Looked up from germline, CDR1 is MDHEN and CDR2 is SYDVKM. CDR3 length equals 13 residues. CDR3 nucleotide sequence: TGTGCCAGCGAGACTAGCGCGTACAATGAGCAGTTCTTC. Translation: CASETSAYNEQFF. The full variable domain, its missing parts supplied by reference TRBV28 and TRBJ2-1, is DVKVTQSSRYLVKRTGEKVFLECVQDMDHENMFWYRQDPGLGLRLIYFSYDVKMKEKGDIPEGYSVSREKKERFSLILESASTNQTSMYLCASETSAYNEQFFGPGTRLTVL.

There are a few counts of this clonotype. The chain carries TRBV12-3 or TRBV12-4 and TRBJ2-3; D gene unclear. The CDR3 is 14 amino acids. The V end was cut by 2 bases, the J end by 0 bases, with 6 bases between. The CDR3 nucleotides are TGTGCCAGCAGTTTATGGGTTAGCACAGATACGCAGTATTTT. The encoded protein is CASSLWVSTDTQYF.

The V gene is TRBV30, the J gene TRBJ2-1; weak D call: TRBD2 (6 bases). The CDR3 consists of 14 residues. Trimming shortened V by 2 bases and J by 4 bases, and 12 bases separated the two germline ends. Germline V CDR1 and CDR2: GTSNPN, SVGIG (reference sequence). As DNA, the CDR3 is TGTGCCTGGAGTCCCTTGGCGGGATACAATGAGCAGTTCTTC. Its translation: CAWSPLAGYNEQFF.

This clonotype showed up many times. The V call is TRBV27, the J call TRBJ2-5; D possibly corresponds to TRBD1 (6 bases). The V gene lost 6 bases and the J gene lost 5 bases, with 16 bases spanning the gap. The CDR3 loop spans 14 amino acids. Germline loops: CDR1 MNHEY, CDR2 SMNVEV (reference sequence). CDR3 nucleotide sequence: TGTGCCAGCAGACAGGGACGGCTGGTGGAGACCCAGTACTTC. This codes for CASRQGRLVETQYF.

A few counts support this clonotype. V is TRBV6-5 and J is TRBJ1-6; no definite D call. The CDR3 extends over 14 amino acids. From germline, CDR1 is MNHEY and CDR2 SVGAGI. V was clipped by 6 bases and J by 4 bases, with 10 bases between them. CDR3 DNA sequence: TGTGCCAGCAGCCGACGGTTTTATAATTCACCCCTCCACTTT. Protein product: CASSRRFYNSPLHF.

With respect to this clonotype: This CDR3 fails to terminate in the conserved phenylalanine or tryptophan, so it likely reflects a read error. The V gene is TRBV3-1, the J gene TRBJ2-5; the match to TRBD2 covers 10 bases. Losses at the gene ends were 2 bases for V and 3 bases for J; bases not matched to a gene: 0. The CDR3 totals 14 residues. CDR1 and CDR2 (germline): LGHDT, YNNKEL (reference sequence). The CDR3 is CASSQLAGEETQYL. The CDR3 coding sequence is TGTGCCAGCAGCCAACTAGCGGGGGAAGAGACCCAGTACTTA.

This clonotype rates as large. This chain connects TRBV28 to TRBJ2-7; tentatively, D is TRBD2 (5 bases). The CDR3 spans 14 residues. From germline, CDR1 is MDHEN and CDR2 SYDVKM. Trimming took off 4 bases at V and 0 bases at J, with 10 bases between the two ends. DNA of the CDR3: TGTGCCAGCAGTTACCAGCGGCCCTCCTACGAGCAGTACTTC. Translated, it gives CASSYQRPSYEQYF.

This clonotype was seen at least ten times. CDR3 sequence (DNA): TGCAGTGCAACCTCTAAAGGGGGCTTCTACGAGCAGTACTTC. It is translated as CSATSKGGFYEQYF. The chain joins TRBV20-1 to TRBJ2-7; 7 bases agree with TRBD1. The J segment lost 3 bases and the V segment lost 6 bases, leaving 11 bases of the junction unmatched. CDR1 and CDR2 (germline): DFQATT, SNEGSKA (reference sequence). The CDR3 has 14 amino acids.

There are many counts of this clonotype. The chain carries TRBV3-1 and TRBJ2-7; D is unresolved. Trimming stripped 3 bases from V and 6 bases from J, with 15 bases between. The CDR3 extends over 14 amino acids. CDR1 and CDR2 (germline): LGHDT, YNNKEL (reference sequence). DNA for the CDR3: TGTGCCAGCAGCCAGGAGACACCGTTTGGCGAGCAGTACTTC. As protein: CASSQETPFGEQYF.

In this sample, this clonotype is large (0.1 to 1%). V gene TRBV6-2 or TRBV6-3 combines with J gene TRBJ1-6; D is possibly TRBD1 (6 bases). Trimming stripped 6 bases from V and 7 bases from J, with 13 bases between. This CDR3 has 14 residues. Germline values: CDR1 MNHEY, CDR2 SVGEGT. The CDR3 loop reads CASRAGQANSPLHF. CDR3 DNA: TGTGCCAGCAGAGCGGGACAAGCCAATTCACCCCTCCACTTT.

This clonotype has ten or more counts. The CDR3 is CASSSRDRQIDGYTF. CDR3 DNA: TGTGCCAGCAGCTCGAGAGACCGGCAAATCGATGGCTACACCTTC. This sequence joins TRBV9 and TRBJ1-2; D unclear. This CDR3 has 15 amino acids. Trimming pared 4 bases from V and 6 bases from J, leaving 19 bases between. CDR1 is SGDLS, CDR2 YYNGEE, per germline.